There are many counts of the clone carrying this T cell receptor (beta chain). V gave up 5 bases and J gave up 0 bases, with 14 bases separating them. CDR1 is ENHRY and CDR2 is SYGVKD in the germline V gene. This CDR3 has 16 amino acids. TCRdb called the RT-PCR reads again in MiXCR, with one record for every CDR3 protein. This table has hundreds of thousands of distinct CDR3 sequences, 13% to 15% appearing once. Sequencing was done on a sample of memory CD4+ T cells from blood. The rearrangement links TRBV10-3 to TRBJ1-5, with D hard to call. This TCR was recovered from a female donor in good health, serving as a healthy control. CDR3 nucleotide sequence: TGTGCCATCAGTCAAGAGGAGATTTATAGCAATCAGCCCCAGCATTTT. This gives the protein CAISQEEIYSNQPQHF.